The clone carrying this T cell receptor beta chain appeared many times. Its antigen is unknown. Hyperthyroidism patients had new diagnoses, durations under 2 months, and ages of 18 to 65. Physicians reached a diagnosis by relying on clinical symptoms, serum thyroxine, TRAb, thyroid ultrasound and orbital computed tomography. This record belongs to a study of Graves' ophthalmopathy and Graves' hyperthyroidism. Study summary: Hyperthyroidism was classified as stable if no ophthalmopathy occurred within 18 months of follow-up.

Trimming left V 4 bases short and J 1 base short, with 16 bases between. Germline V CDR1 and CDR2: MGHRA, YSYEKL. There are 16 residues in the CDR3. RNA served as the template for amplifying TCR beta CDR3 regions. RT-PCR in the first round used HTBI primers; a second-round multiplex PCR followed. TCRdb reanalysed the multiplex PCR reads using MiXCR and keeps one entry per CDR3 protein. The sample records a few hundred thousand distinct CDR3 sequences, approximately 37% being singletons. Broader study findings: Blood shared most expanded thyroid clonotypes above 0.001 frequency.

The TCR sequence derives from an adult man with Graves' hyperthyroidism. The sample was peripheral blood or thyroid tissue (not recorded which). This rearrangement joins TRBV4-1 to TRBJ1-1; TRBD1 is a possible D gene (6 bases). The CDR3 region has the DNA TGCGCCAGCAGCCGTCCACCGGGACACTCGAACACTGAAGCTTTCTTT. This codes for CASSRPPGHSNTEAFF.